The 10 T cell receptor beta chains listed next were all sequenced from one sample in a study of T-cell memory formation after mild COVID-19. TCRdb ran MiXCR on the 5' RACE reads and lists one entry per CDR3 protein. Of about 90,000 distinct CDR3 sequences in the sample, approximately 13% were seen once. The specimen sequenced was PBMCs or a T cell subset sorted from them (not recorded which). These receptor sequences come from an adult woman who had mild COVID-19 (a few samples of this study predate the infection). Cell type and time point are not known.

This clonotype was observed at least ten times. The CDR3 DNA follows: TGTGCCACCAGTGATCCGGACAGGAACGAGCAGTACTTC. It specifies CATSDPDRNEQYF. The gene calls are TRBV24-1 and TRBJ2-7; 7 bases are shared with TRBD1. J was trimmed by 5 bases and V by 3 bases; bases with no gene match: 3. CDR3 length equals 13 residues. The germline CDR1 and CDR2 sequences are KGHDR and SFDVKD.

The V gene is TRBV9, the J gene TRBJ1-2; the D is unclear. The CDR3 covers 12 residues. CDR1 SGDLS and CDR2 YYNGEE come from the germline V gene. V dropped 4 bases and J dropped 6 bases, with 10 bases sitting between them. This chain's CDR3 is CASSPNSDGYTF. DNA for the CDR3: TGTGCCAGCAGCCCGAACAGCGATGGCTACACCTTC.

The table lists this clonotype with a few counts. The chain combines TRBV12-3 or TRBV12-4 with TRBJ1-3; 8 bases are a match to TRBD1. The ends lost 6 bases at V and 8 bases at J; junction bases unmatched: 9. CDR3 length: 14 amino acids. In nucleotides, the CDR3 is TGTGCCAGCAGCATGACAGGGGAAACGGACACCATATATTTT. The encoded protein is CASSMTGETDTIYF.

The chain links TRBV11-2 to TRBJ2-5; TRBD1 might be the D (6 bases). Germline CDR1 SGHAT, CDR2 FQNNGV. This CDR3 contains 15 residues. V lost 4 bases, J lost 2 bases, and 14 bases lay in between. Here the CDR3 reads CASSSTGTEQETQYF. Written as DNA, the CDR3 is TGTGCCAGCAGCTCTACAGGGACGGAACAAGAGACCCAGTACTTC. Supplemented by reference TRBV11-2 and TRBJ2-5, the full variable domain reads EAGVAQSPRYKIIEKRQSVAFWCNPISGHATLYWYQQILGQGPKLLIQFQNNGVVDDSQLPKDRFSAERLKGVDSTLKIQPAKLEDSAVYLCASSSTGTEQETQYFGPGTRLLVL.

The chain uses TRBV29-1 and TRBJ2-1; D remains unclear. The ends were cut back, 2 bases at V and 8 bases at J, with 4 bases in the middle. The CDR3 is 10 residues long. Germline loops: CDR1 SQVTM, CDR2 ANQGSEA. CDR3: CSVELDEQFF. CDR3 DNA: TGCAGCGTTGAATTGGATGAGCAGTTCTTC.

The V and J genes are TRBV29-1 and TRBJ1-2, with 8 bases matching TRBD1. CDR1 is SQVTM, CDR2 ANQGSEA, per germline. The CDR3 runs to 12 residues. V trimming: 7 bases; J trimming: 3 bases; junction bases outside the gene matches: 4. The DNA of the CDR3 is TGCAGCGGGGAGGACAGGGACTATGGCTACACCTTC. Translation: CSGEDRDYGYTF.

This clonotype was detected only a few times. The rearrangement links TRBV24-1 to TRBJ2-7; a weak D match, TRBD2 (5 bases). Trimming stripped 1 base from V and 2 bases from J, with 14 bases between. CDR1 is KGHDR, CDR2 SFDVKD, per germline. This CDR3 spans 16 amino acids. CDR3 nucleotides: TGTGCCACCAGTGATTTTTCGGGAAATTATGCCTACGAGCAGTACTTC. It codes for CATSDFSGNYAYEQYF.

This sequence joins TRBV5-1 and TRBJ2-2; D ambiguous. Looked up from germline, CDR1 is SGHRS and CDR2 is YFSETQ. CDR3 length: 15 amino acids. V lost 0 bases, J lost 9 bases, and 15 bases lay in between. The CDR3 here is CASSLVDWSSRELFF. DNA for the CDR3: TGCGCCAGCAGCTTGGTCGATTGGAGTTCCCGGGAGCTGTTTTTT.

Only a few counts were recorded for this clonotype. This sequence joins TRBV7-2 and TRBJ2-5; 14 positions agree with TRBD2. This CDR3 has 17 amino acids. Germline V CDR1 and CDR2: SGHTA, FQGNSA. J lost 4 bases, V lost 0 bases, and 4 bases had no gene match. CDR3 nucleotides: TGTGCCAGCAGCTTAGCGGGACTAGCGGGAGATATAGAGACCCAGTACTTC. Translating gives CASSLAGLAGDIETQYF.

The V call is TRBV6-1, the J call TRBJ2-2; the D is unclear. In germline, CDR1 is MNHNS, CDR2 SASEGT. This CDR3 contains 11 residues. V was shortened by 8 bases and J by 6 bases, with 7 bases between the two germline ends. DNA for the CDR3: TGTGCCAGCGGGGAACCCGGGGAGCTGTTTTTT. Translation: CASGEPGELFF.